These 2 T cell receptor beta chains came from one sample sequenced in a study of shared clonotypes between healthy human individuals. Here immunoSEQ multiplex PCR was the method, and the copy in TCRdb shows in-frame clones only, minus some. Of around 1 million clones in the sample, 60% to 85% were seen once. What was sequenced was memory CD4+ T cells sorted from blood. The subset here: CD45RA-negative fraction. The receptors originated from a man between 18 and 35 years old in good health.

There are a few counts of this clone. The chain has TRBV10-3 and TRBJ2-2; TRBD2 might be the D (5 bases). V was pared by 0 bases and J by 2 bases, with 16 bases between. The germline V gene has CDR1 ENHRY and CDR2 SYGVKD. The CDR3 has 18 residues. The CDR3 nucleotides read TGTGCCATCAGTGAGTCCTCAGTTGGGAGTGCAAACACCGGGGAGCTGTTTTTT. Translated: CAISESSVGSANTGELFF.

V usage is TRBV4-1 and J usage is TRBJ1-4; 8 bases align to TRBD1. From germline, CDR1 is MGHRA and CDR2 YSYEKL. The CDR3 consists of 13 residues. The junction had 2 bases not matched to a gene; V was cut back by 5 bases and J by 6 bases. The CDR3 protein is CASSTTGDEKLFF. CDR3 in DNA: TGCGCCAGCAGCACGACAGGGGATGAAAAACTGTTTTTT.